This T cell receptor (beta chain) was found in a study of T-cell memory formation after mild COVID-19. TCRdb recomputed calls from the 5' RACE reads with MiXCR, one row per CDR3 protein. The sample yields more than 35,000 distinct CDR3 sequences, roughly 9% seen once. With 6 bases clipped from V and 1 base from J, the junction kept 2 bases outside the gene matches. CDR3 length equals 14 residues. This TCR came from an adult woman who had mild COVID-19 (a few samples of this study predate the infection). Cell type and time point are not known. Sequenced material: PBMCs or a T cell subset sorted from them (not recorded which). V is TRBV12-3 or TRBV12-4 and J is TRBJ1-4, with 7 bases identical to TRBD1. DNA for the CDR3: TGTGCCAGCAGCCGACAGGGAACTAATGAAAAACTGTTTTTT. Residues: CASSRQGTNEKLFF.